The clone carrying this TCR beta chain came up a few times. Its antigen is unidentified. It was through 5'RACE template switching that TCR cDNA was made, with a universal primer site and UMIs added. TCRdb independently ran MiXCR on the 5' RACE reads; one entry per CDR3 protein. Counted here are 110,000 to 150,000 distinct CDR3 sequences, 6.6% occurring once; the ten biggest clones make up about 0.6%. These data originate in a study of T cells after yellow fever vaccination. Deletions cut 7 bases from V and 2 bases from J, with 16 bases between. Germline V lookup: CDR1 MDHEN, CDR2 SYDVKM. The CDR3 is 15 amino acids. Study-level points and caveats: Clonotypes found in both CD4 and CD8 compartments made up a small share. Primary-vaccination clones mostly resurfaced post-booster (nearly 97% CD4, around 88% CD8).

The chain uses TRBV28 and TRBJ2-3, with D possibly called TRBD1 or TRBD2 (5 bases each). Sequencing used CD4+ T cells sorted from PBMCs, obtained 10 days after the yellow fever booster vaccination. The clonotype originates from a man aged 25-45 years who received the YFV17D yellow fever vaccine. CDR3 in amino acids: CASTSRGFYTDTQYF. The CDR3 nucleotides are TGTGCCAGCACTTCGAGGGGCTTCTACACAGATACGCAGTATTTT. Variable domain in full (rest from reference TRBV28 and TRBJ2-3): DVKVTQSSRYLVKRTGEKVFLECVQDMDHENMFWYRQDPGLGLRLIYFSYDVKMKEKGDIPEGYSVSREKKERFSLILESASTNQTSMYLCASTSRGFYTDTQYFGPGTRLTVL.